This T cell receptor (beta chain) was observed in a study of T cell responses to AZD1222 COVID-19 vaccine. Whole-study results and caveats: CD4 TCRs associated with vaccination spanned spike, dominating at 160-218 and 743-854. Donors were mostly white British, more females; clonal diversity possibly underestimated. Following two doses of AZD1222, Spike-specific TCR breadth and depth rose. The repertoires were collected only after the peak T cell response.

Clones were sequenced by immunoSEQ multiplex PCR, and TCRdb holds only the in-frame ones, with some missing. The data contain under 200,000 clones, around 93% of them singletons. Germline V gene data show CDR1 as SGHKS and CDR2 as YYEKEE (reference sequence). The CDR3 is 13 amino acids. Trimming left V 1 base short and J 3 bases short, with 7 bases between. Concerning this clone: Its antigen is still unknown.

The TCR comes from an adult in good health. The rearrangement uses TRBV5-5 and TRBJ1-1; D unclear. The sequencing here drew on peripheral blood, taken on day 0 of AZD1222 vaccination. In DNA form, the CDR3 reads TGTGCCAGCAGCTTGTTGGTGGACACTGAAGCTTTCTTT. Its protein is CASSLLVDTEAFF.